This T cell receptor (beta chain) is drawn from a study of OX40 agonist ivuxolimab in advanced cancers. Concerning this clone: As yet, its antigen is unknown.

Assay used: immunoSEQ multiplex PCR; TCRdb lists only in-frame clones, some missing. The profile shows 100,000 to 120,000 clones, around 93% of them singletons. Whole-study findings and limits: Several nonresponders also turned out to have low normalized T-cell clonal expansion. There was clonal expansion of CD4+ and CD8+ blood T cells by week 6 at 0.1 to 3.0 mg/kg.

Trimming shortened V by 1 base and J by 4 bases, and 1 base separated the two germline ends. Germline V CDR1 and CDR2: MNHEY, SMNVEV (reference sequence). The CDR3 has 12 amino acids. The source was CD4+ or CD8+ T cells sorted from blood, collected in a trial of the OX40 agonist ivuxolimab. J is TRBJ2-2 and V is TRBV27, with no clear D. This clonotype originated in an adult with an advanced solid tumor such as melanoma, head and neck, liver or kidney cancer. DNA for the CDR3: TGTGCCAGCAGTTTATTCACCGGGGAGCTGTTTTTT. It specifies CASSLFTGELFF.